The 21 T cell receptor beta chains below all came from one sample that was sequenced in a study of cytomegalovirus exposure and HLA in healthy donors. PCR was performed using 60 Vbeta and 13 Jbeta primers. Assay: immunoSEQ multiplex PCR; the TCRdb copy retains only in-frame clones and omits some. Seen here are approximately 65,000 clones, 65% to 80% observed once, and the top ten hold around 17%. The material sequenced was PBMCs. These receptors all stem from a man aged 40-55 years in good health and CMV-seropositive.

The chain joins TRBV7-6 to TRBJ2-7; 12 bases are shared with TRBD2. The CDR3 covers 12 residues. Germline V gene data show CDR1 as SGHVS and CDR2 as FNYEAQ. The CDR3: CARLAGAYEQYF. For the CDR3, the DNA is TGTGCAAGACTAGCGGGAGCCTACGAGCAGTACTTC.

In DNA form, the CDR3 reads TGTGCCAGCTCACAAGACAGGGGGCTTGGGGCCAACGTCCTGACTTTC. Translating it yields CASSQDRGLGANVLTF. The chain is built from TRBV18 and TRBJ2-6; 10 nucleotides agree with TRBD1. The CDR3 is 16 amino acids. Germline CDR1 is KGHSH and CDR2 is LQKENI. Unmatched junction bases numbered 3, after V lost 4 bases and J lost 3 bases.

This chain uses TRBV7-6 with TRBJ2-1; 9 bases fit TRBD2. With 3 bases clipped from V and 6 bases from J, the junction kept 18 bases outside the gene matches. The CDR3 is 19 residues long. Germline lookup yields CDR1 SGHVS and CDR2 FNYEAQ. CDR3 amino acids: CASSFGSALREGRGNEQFF. The CDR3 bases are TGTGCCAGCAGCTTCGGTTCTGCTTTGCGGGAGGGAAGGGGCAATGAGCAGTTCTTC.

This chain links TRBV9 with TRBJ2-3; D gene uncertain. The CDR3 loop spans 14 amino acids. V lost 0 bases and J lost 0, with 5 bases in between. Germline CDR1 reads SGDLS; CDR2 reads YYNGEE. Here the CDR3 reads CASSVAVSTDTQYF. CDR3 coding DNA: TGTGCCAGCAGCGTAGCAGTGAGCACAGATACGCAGTATTTT.

The chain couples TRBV7-2 to TRBJ2-7, with D possibly being TRBD1 (5 bases). CDR1 SGHTA and CDR2 FQGNSA come from the germline V gene. V shed 6 bases and J shed 5 bases, with 20 bases lying between them. This CDR3 has 15 residues. The chain's CDR3 is CASSSSQGYRDEQYF. The CDR3 nucleotides read TGTGCCAGCAGTTCAAGTCAGGGTTATCGCGACGAGCAGTACTTC.

This chain connects TRBV9 to TRBJ2-5; 7 positions agree with TRBD1. The germline CDR1 and CDR2 sequences are SGDLS and YYNGEE. The V and J ends lost 2 bases and 5 bases, in that order; junction bases with no gene match: 6. There are 14 residues in the CDR3. The CDR3, as DNA: TGTGCCAGCAGCGTCTCCGGGACAGTGGAGACCCAGTACTTC. Encoded protein: CASSVSGTVETQYF.

The chain couples TRBV5-1 to TRBJ2-2; maybe TRBD2 (6 bases). Germline assignment: CDR1 SGHRS and CDR2 YFSETQ. V was cut by 0 bases and J by 5 bases, with 11 bases left in between. CDR3 length equals 15 residues. This CDR3 reads CASSLVTRQTGELFF. The CDR3 region has the DNA TGCGCCAGCAGCTTGGTGACTAGGCAAACCGGGGAGCTGTTTTTT.

J is TRBJ1-1 and V is TRBV7-9, with 8 bases aligning to TRBD1. Germline-derived CDR1 and CDR2 are SEHNR and FQNEAQ (reference sequence). The CDR3 runs 16 residues. J lost 1 base, V lost 2 bases, and 6 bases had no gene match. CDR3 bases: TGTGCCAGCAGCTTACCCGACAGGGGAGCGAACACTGAAGCTTTCTTT. Translated: CASSLPDRGANTEAFF.

The chain couples TRBV11-2 to TRBJ2-7; 9 bases are a match to TRBD2. V trimming: 6 bases; J trimming: 6 bases; junction bases outside the gene matches: 12. CDR3 size: 15 residues. Germline lookup yields CDR1 SGHAT and CDR2 FQNNGV. The CDR3: CASSHTSGYPAEQYF. In nucleotides, the CDR3 is TGTGCCAGCAGTCACACTAGCGGGTACCCCGCCGAGCAGTACTTC.

Only a few counts were recorded for this clone. This chain uses TRBV11-3 with TRBJ2-1; D gene unclear. Deletions cut 1 base from V and 8 bases from J, with 15 bases between. The CDR3 is 15 residues long. Germline V gene data show CDR1 as SGHNT and CDR2 as YENEEA. The CDR3 is CASSLGAEPSYEQFF. The CDR3 DNA follows: TGTGCCAGCAGCTTAGGTGCGGAGCCGTCGTATGAGCAGTTCTTC.

The chain has TRBV7-9 and TRBJ1-6, with D unresolved. CDR3 length: 16 amino acids. The germline V gene has CDR1 SEHNR and CDR2 FQNEAQ (reference sequence). Trimming stripped 1 base from V and 0 bases from J, with 7 bases between. Here the CDR3 DNA reads TGTGCCAGCAGCTTAGTTGCGGGCTCCTATAATTCACCCCTCCACTTT. Its translation: CASSLVAGSYNSPLHF.

This clone came up once. This chain links TRBV7-3 with TRBJ2-5; D is perhaps TRBD2 (5 bases). The CDR3 runs to 14 residues. Trimming took 5 bases from V and 5 from J, leaving 15 bases between them. Germline V gene lookup returns CDR1 SGHTA and CDR2 FQGTGA. The CDR3 loop reads CASSPSRDTETQYF. In nucleotides, the CDR3 is TGTGCCAGCAGCCCGTCGAGGGATACGGAGACCCAGTACTTC.

This chain uses TRBV4-3 with TRBJ2-7; 8 bases are shared with TRBD1. The germline V gene encodes CDR1 LGHNA and CDR2 YSLEER. J lost 6 bases, V lost 2 bases, and 6 bases had no gene match. The CDR3 is 14 amino acids. The CDR3 loop reads CASSQLNDRGEQYF. CDR3 nucleotides: TGCGCCAGCAGCCAACTCAACGACAGGGGCGAGCAGTACTTC.

This chain uses TRBV4-1 with TRBJ2-7, with TRBD2 as a possible D gene (5 bases). The CDR3 extends over 12 amino acids. Trimming took 1 base from V and 7 from J, leaving 8 bases between them. Per germline, CDR1 MGHRA and CDR2 YSYEKL. The CDR3 nucleotides are TGCGCCAGCAGCCAAGCGTCGGGAGAGCAGTACTTC. It specifies CASSQASGEQYF.

This clone was seen more than once but under ten times. V gene TRBV19 combines with J gene TRBJ2-5; tentative D call: TRBD1 (6 bases). The CDR3 is 14 amino acids. The ends were cut back, 2 bases at V and 5 bases at J, with 12 bases in the middle. Germline assignment: CDR1 LNHDA and CDR2 SQIVND (reference sequence). The CDR3 is CASSIRDIAETQYF. CDR3 bases: TGTGCCAGTAGTATAAGGGACATCGCCGAGACCCAGTACTTC.

This clone was recorded a few times. J is TRBJ1-5 and V is TRBV29-1; 12 nucleotides align to TRBD1. The CDR3 length is 16 residues. Germline V gene data show CDR1 as SQVTM and CDR2 as ANQGSEA. The junction had 5 bases not matched to a gene; V was cut back by 4 bases and J by 1 base. CDR3 in amino acids: CSVAGTGGASNQPQHF. DNA of the CDR3: TGCAGCGTTGCCGGGACAGGGGGCGCAAGCAATCAGCCCCAGCATTTT.

J is TRBJ2-3 and V is TRBV5-4, with 9 bases lining up with TRBD1. Germline-derived CDR1 and CDR2 are SGHNT and YYREEE (reference sequence). CDR3 size: 15 residues. The ends lost 4 bases at V and 4 bases at J; junction bases unmatched: 7. As DNA, the CDR3 is TGTGCCAGCAGCCCGGGACAGGGAGGAGCAGATACGCAGTATTTT. It codes for CASSPGQGGADTQYF.

CDR3 coding DNA: TGTGCCAGCTCACCGCGGCAGGGGAACAATCAGCCCCAGCATTTT. Translated, it gives CASSPRQGNNQPQHF. The V call is TRBV18, the J call TRBJ1-5, with D possibly TRBD1 on 6 matching bases. The CDR3 is 15 amino acids. Looked up from germline, CDR1 is KGHSH and CDR2 is LQKENI. V was shortened by 3 bases and J by 3 bases, with 12 bases between the two germline ends.

The rearrangement links TRBV7-3 to TRBJ2-3; TRBD2 matches 11 bases. This CDR3 has 16 amino acids. V shed 5 bases, J shed 2 bases, and the junction held 6 bases outside the gene matches. From germline, CDR1 is SGHTA and CDR2 FQGTGA. This CDR3 is CASSIRTSGFTDTQYF. The CDR3 region has the DNA TGTGCCAGCAGCATCCGGACTAGCGGGTTCACAGATACGCAGTATTTT.

V is TRBV25-1 and J is TRBJ1-1; possible D gene TRBD1, 6 bases. V was cut by 5 bases and J by 5 bases, with 15 bases left in between. CDR1 and CDR2 from the germline V gene are MGHDK and SYGVNS. CDR3 length: 14 residues. The CDR3 reads CASSTSGGRTEAFF. As DNA, the CDR3 is TGTGCCAGCAGTACCTCGGGGGGCAGGACTGAAGCTTTCTTT.

The gene calls are TRBV29-1 and TRBJ2-3; 12 nucleotides match TRBD2. Germline assignment: CDR1 SQVTM and CDR2 ANQGSEA. V was pared by 6 bases and J by 3 bases, with 7 bases of the junction left unmatched. CDR3 length equals 15 residues. In DNA form, the CDR3 reads TGCAGCGTACCCCGACTAGCGGGGGTTACAGATACGCAGTATTTT. Protein sequence: CSVPRLAGVTDTQYF.